Below are 24 T cell receptor beta chains sequenced from a single sample in a study of OX40 agonist ivuxolimab in advanced cancers. Here immunoSEQ multiplex PCR was the method, and the copy in TCRdb shows in-frame clones only, minus some. This sample has 45,000 to 70,000 clones, with more than 80% found just once. The sequenced sample was CD4+ or CD8+ T cells sorted from blood, obtained in a trial of the OX40 agonist ivuxolimab. The source of these receptors is an adult with an advanced solid tumor such as melanoma, head and neck, liver or kidney cancer.

The chain has TRBV11-2 and TRBJ1-1; a weak D match, TRBD1 (5 bases). Germline-derived CDR1 and CDR2 are SGHAT and FQNNGV. This CDR3 region has 13 residues. V lost 2 bases, J lost 3 bases, and 7 bases lay in between. In DNA form, the CDR3 reads TGTGCCAGCAGCTTACAGGGTCACACTGAAGCTTTCTTT. Translation: CASSLQGHTEAFF.

A single count supports this clone. CDR3 loop: CASRPGPQVSYEQYF. CDR3 bases: TGTGCCAGCCGCCCCGGACCCCAGGTTTCCTACGAGCAGTACTTC. This chain links TRBV5-5 with TRBJ2-7; D not resolved. The CDR3 extends over 15 amino acids. V shed 7 bases and J shed 1 base, with 18 bases lying between them. Per germline, CDR1 SGHKS and CDR2 YYEKEE (reference sequence).

Written as DNA, the CDR3 is TGTGCCAGCAGCCGGGACACCTATAATTCACCCCTCCACTTT. Residues: CASSRDTYNSPLHF. This chain uses TRBV7-6 with TRBJ1-6; D may be TRBD1 (6 bases). V was pared by 5 bases and J by 2 bases, with 7 bases between. The CDR3 contains 14 residues. Germline CDR1 reads SGHVS; CDR2 reads FNYEAQ.

The chain links TRBV5-1 to TRBJ1-3, with 7 bases that match TRBD1. V lost 4 bases to trimming and J lost 4 bases; unmatched junction nucleotides: 11. This CDR3 comprises 16 residues. Germline CDR1 reads SGHRS; CDR2 reads YFSETQ. CDR3 nucleotide sequence: TGCGCCAGCAGCGCGGGCGAGGGGGCGAGAGGAAACACCATATATTTT. This gives the protein CASSAGEGARGNTIYF.

The V gene is TRBV6-4, the J gene TRBJ1-6, with D possibly matching TRBD1 (6 bases). CDR1 is MRHNA and CDR2 is SNTAGT in the germline V gene. Trimming cost V 6 bases and J 8 bases, with 14 bases left between them. The CDR3 has 14 residues. CDR3 sequence (DNA): TGTGCCAGCAGAAAGACAGGAACGGATTCACCCCTCCACTTT. Translation: CASRKTGTDSPLHF.

This clone has just a few counts. Here the CDR3 DNA reads TGTGCCAGCAGCTATGGGGTGGGGGCCTACGAGCAGTACTTC. It yields the protein CASSYGVGAYEQYF. The chain couples TRBV7-2 to TRBJ2-7; either TRBD1 or TRBD2 may supply D (5 bases each). In germline, CDR1 is SGHTA, CDR2 FQGNSA. The CDR3 runs 14 residues. V was shortened by 4 bases and J by 2 bases, with 12 bases between the two germline ends.

V is TRBV7-2 and J is TRBJ1-4; D call uncertain. V was cut by 5 bases and J by 5 bases, with 15 bases left in between. CDR1 and CDR2 (germline): SGHTA, FQGNSA. CDR3 size: 15 residues. CDR3 sequence: CASSIFRNANEKLFF. CDR3 in DNA: TGTGCCAGCAGCATTTTCAGAAACGCGAATGAAAAACTGTTTTTT.

V is TRBV7-8 and J is TRBJ1-2, with D maybe TRBD1 (5 bases). Trimming stripped 4 bases from V and 0 bases from J, with 15 bases between. This CDR3 is built from 16 residues. Germline CDR1 and CDR2: SGHVS and FQNEAQ. CDR3 nucleotides: TGTGCCAGCAGCTCTGGACGGGGCAGGTCTAACTATGGCTACACCTTC. This sequence encodes CASSSGRGRSNYGYTF.

The V call is TRBV6-6, the J call TRBJ2-7, with D perhaps matching TRBD2 (6 bases). Germline V lookup: CDR1 MNHNY, CDR2 SVGAGI (reference sequence). Between the trimmed V and J ends, which lost 3 bases and 6 bases, there was a span of 15 bases. The CDR3 is 14 residues long. The CDR3 sequence is CASSYRDSSREQYF. CDR3 nucleotides: TGTGCCAGCAGTTATAGGGACTCCTCACGCGAGCAGTACTTC.

The chain carries TRBV28 and TRBJ1-5; no firm D call. Germline V gives CDR1 MDHEN, CDR2 SYDVKM. The CDR3 contains 14 residues. Trimming stripped 6 bases from V and 3 bases from J, with 12 bases between. CDR3 sequence: CASSRVGDNQPQHF. CDR3 nucleotides: TGTGCCAGCAGCCGGGTTGGGGACAATCAGCCCCAGCATTTT.

The V and J genes are TRBV7-9 and TRBJ2-1, with D possibly TRBD2 on 5 matching bases. The CDR3 totals 13 residues. V was cut by 5 bases and J by 5 bases, with 10 bases left in between. The germline V gene encodes CDR1 SEHNR and CDR2 FQNEAQ (reference sequence). The CDR3 here is CASSPGLHNEQFF. CDR3 in DNA: TGTGCCAGCAGCCCCGGACTGCACAATGAGCAGTTCTTC.

This clone was detected only a few times. As DNA, the CDR3 is TGTGCCAGCAGCGCGGTTGGGGGGAGAATGAACACTGAAGCTTTCTTT. Translated: CASSAVGGRMNTEAFF. The V gene is TRBV9, the J gene TRBJ1-1; the D gene is possibly TRBD1 (5 bases). Looked up from germline, CDR1 is SGDLS and CDR2 is YYNGEE. The CDR3 covers 16 residues. V was pared by 3 bases and J by 0 bases, with 15 bases between.

The V call is TRBV5-5, the J call TRBJ2-2, with 11 bases fitting TRBD2. This CDR3 is built from 16 residues. V shed 2 bases, J shed 1 base, and the junction held 1 base outside the gene matches. The germline V gene encodes CDR1 SGHKS and CDR2 YYEKEE (reference sequence). The CDR3 sequence: CASSFTSGRNTGELFF. The CDR3 coding sequence is TGTGCCAGCAGCTTCACTAGCGGGAGGAACACCGGGGAGCTGTTTTTT.

The chain couples TRBV7-2 to TRBJ1-1, with TRBD1 identical over 8 bases. With V trimmed by 5 bases and J by 6 bases, 11 bases remained unmatched. The CDR3 consists of 15 residues. Germline-derived CDR1 and CDR2 are SGHTA and FQGNSA. CDR3 loop: CASSLNRGGTSEAFF. The CDR3 nucleotides are TGTGCCAGCAGCCTGAACAGGGGGGGGACTTCTGAAGCTTTCTTT.

The chain is built from TRBV6-5 and TRBJ1-2, with a tentative D call TRBD1 (6 bases). The CDR3 has 13 residues. V was clipped by 5 bases and J by 8 bases, with 15 bases between them. The V gene's germline CDR1 is MNHEY and CDR2 SVGAGI. CDR3 coding DNA: TGTGCCAGCAGTGAATTACAGGGAGGGGGCTACACCTTC. It is translated as CASSELQGGGYTF.

V gene TRBV7-8 combines with J gene TRBJ2-1, with TRBD2 matching over 13 bases. Germline trimming cut 1 base from V and 2 bases from J; bases unmatched to any gene: 2. Germline V CDR1 and CDR2: SGHVS, FQNEAQ. The CDR3 runs to 17 residues. CDR3 residues: CASSLEGLAGPYNEQFF. The CDR3, as DNA: TGTGCCAGCAGCTTAGAGGGACTAGCGGGACCCTACAATGAGCAGTTCTTC.

This sequence joins TRBV5-5 and TRBJ1-4; D unresolved. V was shortened by 1 base and J by 2 bases, with 12 bases between the two germline ends. Per germline, CDR1 SGHKS and CDR2 YYEKEE (reference sequence). This CDR3 spans 16 amino acids. In DNA, the CDR3 is TGTGCCAGCAGCTTGACGGGAAGGGCCACTAATGAAAAACTGTTTTTT. This translates into CASSLTGRATNEKLFF. The complete variable domain, with remaining parts taken from reference TRBV5-5 and TRBJ1-4, reads DAGVTQSPTHLIKTRGQQVTLRCSPISGHKSVSWYQQVLGQGPQFIFQYYEKEERGRGNFPDRFSARQFPNYSSELNVNALLLGDSALYLCASSLTGRATNEKLFFGSGTQLSVL.

The chain recombines TRBV6-5 with TRBJ2-2; D unclear. The CDR3 covers 14 residues. From germline, CDR1 is MNHEY and CDR2 SVGAGI. Trimming stripped 5 bases from V and 0 bases from J, with 7 bases between. In DNA, the CDR3 is TGTGCCAGCAGTGAATCTGCGAACACCGGGGAGCTGTTTTTT. Residues: CASSESANTGELFF.

This rearrangement joins TRBV6-1 to TRBJ2-1, with 10 bases aligning to TRBD2. V shed 4 bases, J shed 5 bases, and the junction held 11 bases outside the gene matches. Germline CDR1 is MNHNS and CDR2 is SASEGT. The CDR3 totals 17 residues. The CDR3 reads CASSGGVAGGFHNEQFF. In DNA, the CDR3 is TGTGCCAGCAGTGGTGGGGTAGCGGGAGGTTTCCACAATGAGCAGTTCTTC.

This chain uses TRBV7-9 with TRBJ2-5; D ambiguous. Germline CDR1 is SEHNR and CDR2 is FQNEAQ (reference sequence). This CDR3 is built from 14 residues. The V end was cut by 3 bases, the J end by 7 bases, with 15 bases between. CDR3 sequence: CASSLEGIWGTQYF. The CDR3 nucleotides are TGTGCCAGCAGCTTGGAAGGGATCTGGGGGACCCAGTACTTC. Full variable domain (missing parts from reference TRBV7-9 and TRBJ2-5): DTGVSQNPRHKITKRGQNVTFRCDPISEHNRLYWYRQTLGQGPEFLTYFQNEAQLEKSRLLSDRFSAERPKGSFSTLEIQRTEQGDSAMYLCASSLEGIWGTQYFGPGTRLLVL.

V gene TRBV2 combines with J gene TRBJ2-6; D may correspond to TRBD1 or TRBD2 (5 bases each). Germline V gives CDR1 SNHLY, CDR2 FYNNEI. Trimming pared 8 bases from V and 4 bases from J, leaving 12 bases between. The CDR3 extends over 14 amino acids. The CDR3 coding sequence is TGTGCCAGCTTATACTGGGACGGGGCCAACGTCCTGACTTTC. It yields the protein CASLYWDGANVLTF.

This chain joins TRBV2 and TRBJ1-1, with no clear D. The CDR3 length is 13 residues. Germline V gives CDR1 SNHLY, CDR2 FYNNEI. With 4 bases removed from V and 0 bases from J, the gap between germline ends came to 6 bases. The CDR3 sequence: CASSGNLNTEAFF. As DNA, the CDR3 is TGTGCCAGCAGTGGAAACCTGAACACTGAAGCTTTCTTT.

The genes are TRBV14 and TRBJ1-2; D gene unclear. V lost 4 bases to trimming and J lost 3 bases, with 15 bases between them. Germline V gene lookup returns CDR1 SGHDN and CDR2 FVKESK. There are 15 residues in the CDR3. The CDR3: CASSLMDVGDYGYTF. Here the CDR3 DNA reads TGTGCCAGCAGCCTAATGGACGTCGGCGACTATGGCTACACCTTC.

The V call is TRBV6-1, the J call TRBJ1-1; D might be TRBD1 (5 bases). The ends were cut back, 7 bases at V and 4 bases at J, with 16 bases in the middle. Per the germline V gene, CDR1 is MNHNS and CDR2 is SASEGT. This CDR3 has 14 amino acids. CDR3: CASILTRGSTEAFF. CDR3 bases: TGTGCCAGCATCCTTACTCGGGGCAGCACTGAAGCTTTCTTT.